This section outlines one T cell receptor beta chain sequence together with its context. These data originate in a study of response to subunit inactivated influenza vaccine. TCRdb analysed the RT-PCR reads with MiXCR anew, one entry per CDR3 protein. The data hold 550,000 to 800,000 distinct CDR3 sequences, with more than 11% observed a single time. Germline V gene sequence: CDR1 SGHRS, CDR2 YFSETQ. V was clipped by 5 bases and J by 8 bases, with 11 bases between them. The CDR3 spans 12 residues. V and J are TRBV5-1 and TRBJ2-1, with D possibly TRBD2 on 5 matching bases. The material sequenced was PBMCs from blood, taken 14 days before vaccination. This sequence was found in a man between 50 and 59 years old who received an inactivated influenza vaccine. The CDR3 sequence is CASRLGSDEQFF. The DNA for the CDR3 is TGCGCCAGCAGACTAGGTTCCGATGAGCAGTTCTTC.